What follows describes a single TCR beta chain. This entry is derived from a study of long-term antiretroviral therapy in people with HIV. The V end lost 7 bases, the J end lost 6 bases, and 10 bases lay between the germline ends. Germline V gene lookup returns CDR1 DFQATT and CDR2 SNEGSKA (reference sequence). The CDR3 covers 11 residues. immunoSEQ v3.0 was run at survey level. This table comes from immunoSEQ multiplex PCR, and its TCRdb copy is limited to in-frame clones, with some not included. The sample consists of 22,000 or so clones, 80% to 90% of them appearing once. Sequencing used unsorted PBMCs, obtained roughly 2.5 years after starting antiretroviral therapy. V usage is TRBV20-1 and J usage is TRBJ2-1; D is undetermined. This sequence was found in a woman in her 50s with HIV. CDR3 in amino acids: CSVGSTNEQFF. The CDR3 DNA is TGCAGTGTTGGTAGCACCAATGAGCAGTTCTTC.